What follows describes a single T cell receptor beta chain. Which antigen it targets is not known. This entry is derived from a study of cytomegalovirus exposure and HLA in healthy donors (dated by TCRdb to about 2017). Background for the entire study: An earlier analysis of 587 of the donors reported 250 to 300 Gb of sequence data and 95 million to 130 million unique TCR beta sequences obtained from about 179 million T cells. An early release that covered around 590 HLA-typed donors contained around 300 gigabases of sequencing data and 85 million to 100 million unique TCR sequences. Of the approximately 400 genotyped donors, over 70% fell in the genetic ancestry cluster associated with self-reported Caucasian donors. The study aimed to test whether signatures of past pathogen exposure could be identified by cataloging public T cell receptors. The study used immunosequencing to profile the T cell repertoires of 666 subjects and linked those repertoires to cytomegalovirus serostatus. In addition to the first cohort of about 650 subjects, a separate validation cohort of about 120 different subjects was used. High-throughput TCR immunosequencing, statistical association of individual TCRs with disease status, and machine learning were combined to predict cytomegalovirus infection status. To study patterns of TCR occurrence, a later analysis re-analyzed previously published TCR beta repertoires from 666 donors and added high-resolution HLA genotyping. In the later analysis, no new phenotypic data were used to find candidate immune exposures; instead, reliance was placed on TCR beta sequences and their occurrence across donors. In an earlier analysis of 500 to 650 of the donors, high-throughput TCR beta sequencing was used to judge whether each TCR beta V gene segment behaved as functional or pseudogenic. Donor age, sex, ethnicity and CMV serostatus were compiled alongside the repertoire data. In a later genetic analysis, genome-wide SNP genotypes for 398 of the 666 donors were used, and that subset was treated as a discovery cohort. Every repertoire in the discovery cohort had been generated on one and the same sequencing platform. Both class I and class II loci were covered by HLA typing, at four-digit resolution. Typing coverage varied by locus: roughly 620-640 donors for A, B, C, DRB1 and DQB1; around 560 for DQA1; about 590 for DPA1; approximately 450 for DPB1. Because of strong linkage in the cohort, 5 or 6 DR-DQ haplotypes were treated as single units for association and clustering. Among roughly 400 genotyped donors of the cohort, an average of about 240,000 unique TCR beta nucleotide sequences were sequenced per donor, roughly a sixth of them non-productive. Results the study describes overall, beyond this receptor: Compared with equally common non-associated chains, HLA-associated TCR beta chains in a later analysis were more clonally expanded and had lower generation probabilities. Immune exposure information for the cohort was limited to CMV serostatus. In an earlier analysis of some 550 of the donors, most TCR beta V segments were observed in productive rearrangements about 87% or about 30% of the time, broadly matching IMGT annotations. Correlated functional status among segregating V segments might reflect linkage disequilibrium, but an unknown experimental factor could not be ruled out. A cluster of highly shared sequence variants was judged likely to represent a technical artifact of the sequencing pipeline. The study listed 164 TCR beta chains as associated with cytomegalovirus. Sequencing depth was assumed to be roughly uniform across donors in the presence/absence analyses, though that assumption may not hold. Because HLA typing was unavailable for some donors at each locus, only the typed subset was used in association tests. In a later genetic analysis, a missense DCLRE1C variant was associated with V-gene and J-gene trimming of TCR beta chains, and the association was replicated in an independent cohort. Most CMV-associated TCR beta chains appeared to be HLA-restricted in a later analysis, and the HLA associations seemed to be driven largely by CMV exposure. Cytomegalovirus status was reported to be diagnosed by the classifier with high specificity and sensitivity in both the original and validation cohorts. Compared with the roughly 720-donor mean, donors in an Asian-associated ancestry cluster had fewer N-insertions in productive TCRs, according to a later genetic analysis. While some public TCRs were present in many individuals, most TCR sequences turned up only very rarely across donors. Some IMGT-functional V segments, including TRBV6-2 and TRBV6-3, could not be told apart with the 87-base-pair reads, so those segments were excluded. It was suggested by the authors that the approach could potentially be generalized to other disease states and immunological phenotypes. A later analysis found that TCR association rates varied across HLA loci, with DRB1 alleles showing the most associated TCRs and HLA-C alleles the fewest. A few of the identified cytomegalovirus-associated TCR beta chains were confirmed in vitro to be specific for cytomegalovirus antigens. Only TCR beta chains were sequenced in this cohort, and the absence of alpha or paired-chain data limited detectable features. A later analysis reported that several top co-occurrence clusters appeared linked to parvovirus B19, influenza, CMV and Epstein-Barr virus. Specific HLA alleles were associated with 15,000 to 20,000 TCR beta sequences at a false discovery rate of 0.05 in a later analysis. Assigning TCR associations to individual alleles was difficult when HLA alleles, especially DR and DQ, strongly co-occurred. A further reported finding was that TCR beta sequences accurately predicted the HLA-A and HLA-B alleles for most subjects in the first cohort. Because counts were too low, about 18 rarely observed V segments, including chromosome 9 orphons, were excluded from the earlier analysis of several hundred of the donors.

The method was the immunoSEQ multiplex PCR assay. For the multiplex PCR, a mixture combining 60 forward primers for TCR Vbeta segments and 13 reverse primers for TCR Jbeta segments was used. A multiplex PCR assay on genomic DNA amplified the CDR3 region of rearranged TCR beta genes. Amplified TCR beta libraries were sequenced as 87-base-pair reads on the Illumina HiSeq System. The study's processing was this. Across the 700 or so repertoires, a later analysis counted around 80 million unique TCR beta chains, approximately 12 million of which were shared by at least two donors. Raw reads were error-corrected and collapsed into unique sequences by a nearest-neighbor algorithm in which closely related sequences were merged to remove PCR and sequencing errors. To assign V, D and J gene segments, CDR3 sequences were aligned to IMGT reference sequences. For a sequence to be retained, at least a six-nucleotide match to both a V gene segment and a J gene segment was required. A rearrangement counted as productive if the CDR3 had no stop codons and remained in frame with V and J, and every other rearrangement counted as non-productive. CDR3 was defined by IMGT convention, running from the second conserved V-encoded cysteine to the conserved J-encoded phenylalanine. The earlier analysis of 500 to 650 of the donors excluded any sequence lacking an unambiguous match to a single V gene segment. An earlier analysis of some 500 of the donors classified V segments as functional when productive rearrangements were above 56.7% and as segregating when the standard deviation between donors was above 5%. To diagnose cytomegalovirus status from the catalog of TCR beta chain sequences, a statistical classification framework was built. In a later analysis, V and J genes were assigned by comparing TCR nucleotide sequences against IMGT/GENE-DB human TR gene sequences. Using the TCRdist pipeline, a later analysis assigned CDR3 sequences along with most-parsimonious VDJ recombination scenarios. A later analysis defined each TCR beta chain by its CDR3 amino acid sequence plus V-gene family, and excluded reads lacking a unique V-gene family. In a later analysis, approximately 640 highly shared, low-generation-probability nucleotide sequences were removed to address suspected cross-contamination and a sequencing artifact. A later analysis calculated a clonal expansion index for each public chain from normalized within-repertoire ranks of inferred template counts. In a later analysis, generation probabilities were computed with a VDJ recombination model fitted to out-of-frame rearrangements, and the resulting probabilities were checked against IGoR. In a later analysis, hypergeometric tests were used to score TCR-TCR, TCR-HLA and TCR-CMV co-occurrence, with a repertoire-size bias correction applied to TCR pairs. To estimate false discovery rates, a later analysis permuted the HLA or CMV assignments 20 times. In a later analysis, co-occurring TCRs were grouped with DBSCAN, and TCRdist sequence similarity was added when clustering was performed within HLA-allele-positive subsets. For co-occurrence clustering, repertoires with fewer than 30,000 or more than 120,000 public chains were excluded, along with about five repertoires with anomalous nucleotide sharing. As stored in TCRdb, this immuneACCESS dataset retains in-frame rearrangements with V and J assigned. A fraction of the clones does not appear; measured against another copy, unresolved V genes explain less than half of the discrepancy, and the remainder lacks a known reason. Clonal size and the V and J genes are those of that table, whereas D and trimming came from the DNA. The table of this sample itemizes some 200,000 clones. The top ten clonotypes cover approximately 0.74% of the sample.

The cohort comprised some 700 healthy bone marrow donors. At the time of sampling, all cohort members were nominally healthy, though unrecorded immune exposures were likely present. The donor tested CMV seronegative and was one of the 352 seronegative cohort members. Every donor gave a peripheral blood sample, and the peripheral blood mononuclear cells from that sample were used for TCR beta sequencing. The Qiagen DNeasy Blood Extraction Kit was used to extract genomic DNA from the blood cell samples. Counted from cysteine to phenylalanine, this CDR3 has 14 amino acids. Of the read, only the CDR3 DNA is kept; its 42 bases are in frame from base 1. V and J lose 6 bases and 8 bases, and a span of 19 bases separates them. Per the germline V gene (reference sequence), LNHDA is the CDR1 and SQIVND is the CDR2.

This sequence uses TRBV19 and TRBJ1-2; the D gene lacks a confident call. This clonotype was sampled from a boy younger than 18 in good health and CMV-seronegative. Sequencing was carried out using PBMCs. The CDR3 corresponds to CASSWPDYREGYTF. DNA sequence: TGTGCCAGTAGCTGGCCGGACTACCGGGAAGGCTACACCTTC.